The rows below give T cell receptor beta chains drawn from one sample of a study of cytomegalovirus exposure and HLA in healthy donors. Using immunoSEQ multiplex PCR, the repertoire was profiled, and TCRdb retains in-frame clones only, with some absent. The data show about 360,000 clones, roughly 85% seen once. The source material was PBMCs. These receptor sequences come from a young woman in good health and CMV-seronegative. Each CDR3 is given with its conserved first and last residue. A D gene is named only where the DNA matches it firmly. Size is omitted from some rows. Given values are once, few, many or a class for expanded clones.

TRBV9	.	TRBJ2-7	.	CASSVEGHASYEQYF	TGTGCCAGCAGCGTAGAAGGACATGCGTCCTACGAGCAGTACTTC
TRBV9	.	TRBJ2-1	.	CASSVVAERVDEQFF	TGTGCCAGCAGCGTAGTAGCGGAGAGGGTGGATGAGCAGTTCTTC
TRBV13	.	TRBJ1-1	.	CASSHWGVNTEAFF	TGTGCCAGCTCGCATTGGGGGGTGAACACTGAAGCTTTCTTT
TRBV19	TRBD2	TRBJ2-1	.	CASKVAGGPGEQFF	TGTGCCAGTAAAGTCGCGGGGGGGCCGGGTGAGCAGTTCTTC
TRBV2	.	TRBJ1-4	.	CASSHGQQLNEKLFF	TGTGCCAGCAGTCATGGACAGCAGCTTAATGAAAAACTGTTTTTT
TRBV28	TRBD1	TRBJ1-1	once	CASSSILIGTADAFF	TGTGCCAGCAGTTCCATACTAATCGGGACAGCTGACGCTTTCTTT
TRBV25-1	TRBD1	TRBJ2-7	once	CASRDSGQGAYEQYF	TGTGCCAGCAGAGATTCCGGTCAGGGGGCTTACGAGCAGTACTTC
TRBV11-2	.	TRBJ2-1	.	CASSLEINSYNEQFF	TGTGCCAGCAGCTTAGAAATAAATAGTTACAATGAGCAGTTCTTC
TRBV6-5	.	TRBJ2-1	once	CASSYYGSIGDEQFF	TGTGCCAGCAGTTACTACGGGTCCATAGGCGATGAGCAGTTCTTC
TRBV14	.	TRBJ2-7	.	CASSQDGAPSYF	TGTGCCAGCAGCCAAGATGGAGCCCCCTCTTACTTC
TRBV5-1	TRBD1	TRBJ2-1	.	CASSTGQGGYNEQFF	TGCGCCAGCAGCACCGGACAGGGGGGCTACAATGAGCAGTTCTTC
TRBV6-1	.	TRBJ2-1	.	CASGLETFGEQFF	TGTGCCAGCGGACTGGAAACCTTTGGGGAGCAGTTCTTC
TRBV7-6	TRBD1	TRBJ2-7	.	CASSLGDREHEWEQYF	TGTGCCAGCAGCTTAGGGGACAGAGAACACGAATGGGAGCAGTACTTC
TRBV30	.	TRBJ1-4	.	CAWSIGTREKLFF	TGTGCCTGGAGTATCGGGACAAGGGAAAAACTGTTTTTT
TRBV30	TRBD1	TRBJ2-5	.	CAWSVRGTGAYQETQYF	TGTGCCTGGAGTGTAAGGGGCACAGGGGCTTACCAAGAGACCCAGTACTTC
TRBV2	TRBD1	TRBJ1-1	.	CASSTRDRANTEAFF	TGTGCCAGCAGTACCCGGGACAGGGCGAACACTGAAGCTTTCTTT
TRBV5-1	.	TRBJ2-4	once	CASSWVAGQNIQYF	TGCGCCAGCAGCTGGGTGGCAGGCCAAAACATTCAGTACTTC
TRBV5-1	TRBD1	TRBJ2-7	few	CASRLPNQTGGSPYEQYF	TGCGCCAGCAGGTTACCAAACCAAACAGGGGGCAGTCCCTACGAGCAGTACTTC
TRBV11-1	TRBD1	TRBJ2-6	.	CASSSPQGDPGANVLTF	TGTGCCAGCAGCTCCCCACAGGGGGACCCTGGGGCCAACGTCCTGACTTTC
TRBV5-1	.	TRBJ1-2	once	CASSPEGGNYYGYTF	TGCGCCAGCAGCCCCGAGGGAGGAAACTACTATGGCTACACCTTC
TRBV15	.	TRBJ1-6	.	CATSRAGERPSPLHF	TGTGCCACCAGCAGAGCGGGGGAGAGGCCTTCACCCCTCCACTTT
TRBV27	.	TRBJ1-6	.	CASSLGGTGSPLHF	TGTGCCAGCAGTTTAGGGGGGACCGGTTCACCCCTCCACTTT
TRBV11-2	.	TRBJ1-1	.	CASSLASTMNTEAFF	TGTGCCAGCAGCTTAGCGTCGACTATGAACACTGAAGCTTTCTTT
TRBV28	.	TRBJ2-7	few	CASSFDQRPSYEQYF	TGTGCCAGCAGTTTCGACCAGCGGCCCTCCTACGAGCAGTACTTC
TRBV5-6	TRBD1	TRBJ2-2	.	CASSPGQGTGELFF	TGTGCCAGCAGCCCGGGACAGGGGACCGGGGAGCTGTTTTTT
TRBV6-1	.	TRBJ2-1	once	CASSRQGGGEEQFF	TGTGCCAGCAGTAGACAGGGAGGAGGTGAGGAGCAGTTCTTC
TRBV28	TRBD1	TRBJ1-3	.	CASSSGQADTIYF	TGTGCCAGCAGTTCTGGACAGGCGGACACCATATATTTT
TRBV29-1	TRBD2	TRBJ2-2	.	CSVSGRAFTGELFF	TGCAGCGTAAGCGGGAGGGCCTTCACCGGGGAGCTGTTTTTT
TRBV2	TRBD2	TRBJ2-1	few	CASSEGGINLAATYNEQFF	TGTGCCAGCAGTGAAGGGGGGATAAATCTAGCGGCTACCTACAATGAGCAGTTCTTC
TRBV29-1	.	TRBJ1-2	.	CSVVAGIGGTGAYGYTF	TGCAGCGTTGTAGCTGGGATTGGGGGCACTGGGGCCTATGGCTACACCTTC
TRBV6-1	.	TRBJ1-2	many	CASSVNSNYGYTF	TGTGCCAGCAGTGTGAACAGCAACTATGGCTACACCTTC
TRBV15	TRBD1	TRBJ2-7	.	CATSRADRAGEQYF	TGTGCCACCAGCAGAGCCGACAGGGCGGGCGAGCAGTACTTC
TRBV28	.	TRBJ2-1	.	CASRLFAGPYNEQFF	TGTGCCAGCAGACTTTTCGCGGGGCCCTACAATGAGCAGTTCTTC
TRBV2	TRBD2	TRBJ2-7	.	CASSPSGGAAIGDRQYF	TGTGCCAGCAGTCCTAGCGGGGGGGCCGCCATCGGCGATAGGCAGTACTTC
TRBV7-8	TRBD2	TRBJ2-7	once	CASSLSSGVSSYEQYF	TGTGCCAGCAGCTTATCTAGCGGGGTGAGCTCCTACGAGCAGTACTTC
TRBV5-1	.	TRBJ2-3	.	CASTLTVGSDTQYF	TGCGCCAGCACCTTGACAGTTGGCTCAGATACGCAGTATTTT